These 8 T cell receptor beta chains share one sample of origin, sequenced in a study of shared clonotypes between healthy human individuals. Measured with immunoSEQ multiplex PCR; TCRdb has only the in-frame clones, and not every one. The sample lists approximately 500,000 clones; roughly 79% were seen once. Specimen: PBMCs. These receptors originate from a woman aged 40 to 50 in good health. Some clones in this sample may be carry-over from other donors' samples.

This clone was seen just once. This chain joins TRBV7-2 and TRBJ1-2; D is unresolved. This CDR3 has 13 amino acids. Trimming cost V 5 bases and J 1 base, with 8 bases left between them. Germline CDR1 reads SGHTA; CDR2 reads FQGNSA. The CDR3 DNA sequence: TGTGCCAGCAGCCCAACAGTTAACTATGGCTACACCTTC. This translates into CASSPTVNYGYTF.

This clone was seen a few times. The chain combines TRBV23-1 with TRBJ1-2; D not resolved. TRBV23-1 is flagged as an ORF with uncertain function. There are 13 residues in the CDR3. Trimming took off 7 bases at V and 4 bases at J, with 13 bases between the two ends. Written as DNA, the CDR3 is TGCGCCAGCATACGCAGAAAGACCTATGGCTACACCTTC. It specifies CASIRRKTYGYTF.

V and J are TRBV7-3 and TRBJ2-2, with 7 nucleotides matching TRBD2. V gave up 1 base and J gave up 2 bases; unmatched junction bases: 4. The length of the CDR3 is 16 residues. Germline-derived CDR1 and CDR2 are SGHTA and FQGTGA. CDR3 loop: CASSLIAGANTGELFF. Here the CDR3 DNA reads TGTGCCAGCAGCTTAATTGCGGGAGCTAACACCGGGGAGCTGTTTTTT. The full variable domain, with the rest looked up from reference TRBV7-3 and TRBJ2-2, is GAGVSQTPSNKVTEKGKYVELRCDPISGHTALYWYRQSLGQGPEFLIYFQGTGAADDSGLPNDRFFAVRPEGSVSTLKIQRTERGDSAVYLCASSLIAGANTGELFFGEGSRLTVL.

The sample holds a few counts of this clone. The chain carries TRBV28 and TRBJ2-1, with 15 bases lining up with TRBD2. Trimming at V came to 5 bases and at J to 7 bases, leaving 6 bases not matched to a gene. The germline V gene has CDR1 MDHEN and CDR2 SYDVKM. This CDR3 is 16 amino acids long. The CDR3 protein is CASSPPGLAGGNEQFF. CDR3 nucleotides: TGTGCCAGCAGTCCCCCGGGACTAGCGGGAGGTAATGAGCAGTTCTTC.

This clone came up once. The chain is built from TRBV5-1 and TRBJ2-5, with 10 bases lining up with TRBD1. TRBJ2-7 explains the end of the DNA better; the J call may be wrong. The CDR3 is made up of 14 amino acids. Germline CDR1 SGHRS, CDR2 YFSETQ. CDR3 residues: CASSLGDRGPEQYF. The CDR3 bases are TGCGCCAGCAGCCTAGGTGACAGGGGGCCCGAGCAGTACTTC.

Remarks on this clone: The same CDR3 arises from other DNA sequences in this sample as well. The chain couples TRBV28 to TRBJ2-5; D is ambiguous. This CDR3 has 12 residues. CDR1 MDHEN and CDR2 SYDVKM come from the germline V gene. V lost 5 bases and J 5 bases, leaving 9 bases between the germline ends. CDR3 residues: CASSPRRETQYF. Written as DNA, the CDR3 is TGTGCCAGCAGTCCCCGCAGGGAGACCCAGTACTTC. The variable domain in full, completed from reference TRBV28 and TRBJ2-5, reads DVKVTQSSRYLVKRTGEKVFLECVQDMDHENMFWYRQDPGLGLRLIYFSYDVKMKEKGDIPEGYSVSREKKERFSLILESASTNQTSMYLCASSPRRETQYFGPGTRLLVL.

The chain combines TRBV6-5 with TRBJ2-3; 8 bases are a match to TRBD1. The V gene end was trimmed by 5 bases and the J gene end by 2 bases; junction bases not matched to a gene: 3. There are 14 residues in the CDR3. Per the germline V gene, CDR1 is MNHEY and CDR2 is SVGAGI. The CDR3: CASSRQGITDTQYF. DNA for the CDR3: TGTGCCAGCAGTCGACAGGGGATCACAGATACGCAGTATTTT.

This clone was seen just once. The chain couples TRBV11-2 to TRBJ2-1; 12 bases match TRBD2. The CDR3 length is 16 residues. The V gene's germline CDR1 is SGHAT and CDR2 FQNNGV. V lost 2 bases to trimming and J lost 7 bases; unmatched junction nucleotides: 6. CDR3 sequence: CASSLPGLAGMNEQFF. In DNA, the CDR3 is TGTGCCAGCAGCTTACCCGGACTAGCGGGGATGAATGAGCAGTTCTTC.